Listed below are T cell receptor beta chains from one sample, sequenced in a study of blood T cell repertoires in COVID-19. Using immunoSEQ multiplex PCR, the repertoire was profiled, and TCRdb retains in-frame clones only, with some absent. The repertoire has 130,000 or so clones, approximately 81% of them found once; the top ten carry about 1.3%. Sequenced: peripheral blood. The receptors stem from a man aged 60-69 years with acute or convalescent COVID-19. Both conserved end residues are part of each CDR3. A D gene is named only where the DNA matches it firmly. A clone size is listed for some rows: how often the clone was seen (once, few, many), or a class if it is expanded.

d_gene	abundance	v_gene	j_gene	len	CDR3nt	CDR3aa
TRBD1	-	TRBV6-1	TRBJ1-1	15	TGTGCCAGCAGTGAATTGGGCAGGGGGCGGAGTGAAGCTTTCTTT	CASSELGRGRSEAFF
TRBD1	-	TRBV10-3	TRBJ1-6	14	TGTGCACTTCAACCGGGACAGGGATATTCACCCCTCCACTTT	CALQPGQGYSPLHF
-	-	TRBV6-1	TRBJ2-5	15	TGTGCCAGCAGTGACCCGGGAAGAGGTCAAGAGACCCAGTACTTC	CASSDPGRGQETQYF
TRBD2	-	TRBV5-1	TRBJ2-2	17	TGCGCCAGCAGCTTGAGGCTAGCGGGACGAGCTAGCGGGGAGCTGTTTTTT	CASSLRLAGRASGELFF
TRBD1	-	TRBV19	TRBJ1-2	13	TGTGCCAGTAGTATCTTACAGGGGAACGGCTACACCTTC	CASSILQGNGYTF
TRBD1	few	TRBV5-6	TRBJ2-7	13	TGTGCCAGCAGCTCCGGGACAGGGCTTGAGCAGTACTTC	CASSSGTGLEQYF
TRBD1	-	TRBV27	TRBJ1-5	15	TGTGCCAGCAGCGCGGACAGGGTTGGCAATCAGCCCCAGCATTTT	CASSADRVGNQPQHF
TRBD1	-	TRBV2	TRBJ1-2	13	TGTGCCAGCAAGTCAGGGGGCTCTGGAGGCTACACCTTC	CASKSGGSGGYTF
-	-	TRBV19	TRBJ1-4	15	TGTGCCAGTAGTTCCATCCGGTCGTCTAATGAAAAACTGTTTTTT	CASSSIRSSNEKLFF
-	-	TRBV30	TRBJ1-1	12	TGTGCCTGGAGGTCAGGGAACACTGAAGCTTTCTTT	CAWRSGNTEAFF